These 3 T cell receptor beta chains were sequenced from one sample in a study of T-cell reconstitution after alpha-beta-depleted transplantation in children. As it was prepared, the TCRbeta library received unique molecular identifiers. TCRdb re-called the PCR reads with MiXCR, one entry per CDR3 protein. This table holds about 29,000 distinct CDR3 sequences, under 7% found once. The starting material was PBMCs, mostly from graft donor cells, obtained 180 days after TCRalphabeta/CD19-depleted stem cell transplant. The receptor set was obtained from a male patient younger than 18 who had a stem cell transplant for acute myeloid leukemia, so the T cells may come from the graft donor.

This clonotype was counted many times. This rearrangement joins TRBV6-5 to TRBJ2-7; 9 bases fit TRBD2. The CDR3 is 16 residues long. The V gene's germline CDR1 is MNHEY and CDR2 SVGAGI. The trim removed 0 bases at V and 8 bases at J, leaving 11 bases unmatched. The CDR3 spells CASSYSRREGGPKQYF. CDR3 nucleotide sequence: TGTGCCAGCAGTTACTCACGGCGGGAGGGCGGGCCTAAGCAGTACTTC.

This clonotype is medium-sized within its sample. The chain employs TRBV6-2 or TRBV6-3 and TRBJ2-5, with D tentatively TRBD1 or TRBD2 (5 bases each). Germline assignment: CDR1 MNHEY and CDR2 SVGEGT. V was shortened by 9 bases and J by 0 bases, with 11 bases between the two germline ends. The CDR3 runs 13 residues. CDR3 coding DNA: TGTGCCAGTGGAGGACAAAACCAAGAGACCCAGTACTTC. Residues: CASGGQNQETQYF.

The table lists this clonotype with many counts. The chain is built from TRBV2 and TRBJ1-1, with TRBD1 matching over 7 bases. J gave up 5 bases and V 7 bases, and 7 bases lay outside the gene matches. The CDR3 sequence is 13 residues long. In germline, CDR1 is SNHLY, CDR2 FYNNEI. The CDR3 coding sequence is TGTGCCAGCATCCAGGGGGGGGAGACTGAAGCTTTCTTT. Its protein is CASIQGGETEAFF.